Listed below are T cell receptor beta chains from one sample, sequenced in a study of T cells after yellow fever vaccination. One entry per CDR3 protein results from TCRdb running MiXCR on the 5' RACE reads. The sample carries a few hundred thousand distinct CDR3 sequences, 10% to 15% recorded once. The sequences come from CD4+ T cells sorted from PBMCs, collected 45 days after the yellow fever booster vaccination. All receptors derive from a man aged 25 to 45 who received the YFV17D yellow fever vaccine. The CDR3 runs from the conserved cysteine through the conserved F or W. Each record gives: clone size, CDR3 length, J gene, V gene, D gene, CDR3 protein, CDR3 DNA. A D gene is named only where the DNA matches it firmly. The listing skips clone size in some rows; elsewhere it reads once, few, many or a size class.

clone size: many
CDR3 length: 16
J gene: TRBJ2-1
V gene: TRBV5-1
D gene: TRBD2
CDR3 protein: CASSLGGTSGDNEQFF
CDR3 DNA: TGCGCCAGCAGCTTGGGGGGGACTAGCGGCGACAATGAGCAGTTCTTC

clone size: NA
CDR3 length: 17
J gene: TRBJ2-1
V gene: TRBV15
D gene: TRBD2
CDR3 protein: CATSSGPGLAALNEQFF
CDR3 DNA: TGTGCCACCAGCAGTGGGCCGGGACTAGCGGCGCTCAATGAGCAGTTCTTC

clone size: few
CDR3 length: 16
J gene: TRBJ2-1
V gene: TRBV6-1
D gene: TRBD2
CDR3 protein: CASKKTGTSGHNEQFF
CDR3 DNA: TGTGCCAGTAAAAAAACCGGGACTAGCGGCCACAATGAGCAGTTCTTC

clone size: few
CDR3 length: 15
J gene: TRBJ1-2
V gene: TRBV7-2
D gene: NA
CDR3 protein: CASSSPDRTQYGYTF
CDR3 DNA: TGTGCCAGCAGCTCCCCCGACAGGACCCAGTATGGCTACACCTTC

clone size: few
CDR3 length: 11
J gene: TRBJ2-2
V gene: TRBV29-1
D gene: NA
CDR3 protein: CSVLDTGELFF
CDR3 DNA: TGCAGCGTTCTCGACACCGGGGAGCTGTTTTTT

clone size: few
CDR3 length: 15
J gene: TRBJ2-7
V gene: TRBV5-1
D gene: NA
CDR3 protein: CASSLLDWTAYEQYF
CDR3 DNA: TGCGCCAGCAGCTTGTTGGACTGGACCGCCTACGAGCAGTACTTC

clone size: few
CDR3 length: 17
J gene: TRBJ2-3
V gene: TRBV29-1
D gene: TRBD2
CDR3 protein: CSVEDYGEGSGTDTQYF
CDR3 DNA: TGCAGCGTTGAAGACTACGGGGAGGGCTCGGGCACAGATACGCAGTATTTT

clone size: few
CDR3 length: 12
J gene: TRBJ1-1
V gene: TRBV3-1
D gene: NA
CDR3 protein: CASSQGGVEAFF
CDR3 DNA: TGTGCCAGCAGCCAAGGAGGTGTCGAAGCTTTCTTT

clone size: many
CDR3 length: 14
J gene: TRBJ2-7
V gene: TRBV5-1
D gene: NA
CDR3 protein: CASSPAQGTNEQYF
CDR3 DNA: TGCGCCAGCAGCCCGGCCCAGGGTACCAACGAGCAGTACTTC

clone size: few
CDR3 length: 16
J gene: TRBJ2-1
V gene: TRBV10-1
D gene: TRBD2
CDR3 protein: CASSESGLVSHQEQFF
CDR3 DNA: TGCGCCAGCAGTGAGTCGGGACTAGTGTCCCACCAAGAGCAGTTCTTC

clone size: NA
CDR3 length: 17
J gene: TRBJ1-5
V gene: TRBV7-6
D gene: NA
CDR3 protein: CASSLGAALNSNQPQHF
CDR3 DNA: TGTGCCAGCAGCTTAGGTGCGGCCCTGAATAGCAATCAGCCCCAGCATTTT

clone size: few
CDR3 length: 16
J gene: TRBJ2-2
V gene: TRBV6-5
D gene: NA
CDR3 protein: CASSYRNSAYTGELFF
CDR3 DNA: TGTGCCAGCAGTTACCGGAATAGCGCATACACCGGGGAGCTGTTTTTT

clone size: NA
CDR3 length: 14
J gene: TRBJ2-5
V gene: TRBV14
D gene: TRBD1
CDR3 protein: CASSQKQGMETQYF
CDR3 DNA: TGTGCCAGCAGCCAAAAACAGGGGATGGAGACCCAGTACTTC

clone size: NA
CDR3 length: 15
J gene: TRBJ2-2
V gene: TRBV20-1
D gene: NA
CDR3 protein: CSASDPTKSTGELFF
CDR3 DNA: TGCAGTGCTAGTGATCCCACTAAGAGCACCGGGGAGCTGTTTTTT

clone size: few
CDR3 length: 14
J gene: TRBJ2-3
V gene: TRBV5-1
D gene: TRBD2
CDR3 protein: CASRTSGMIDTQYF
CDR3 DNA: TGCGCCAGCAGGACTAGCGGGATGATTGATACGCAGTATTTT

clone size: NA
CDR3 length: 14
J gene: TRBJ2-7
V gene: TRBV7-2
D gene: TRBD2
CDR3 protein: CASSTTGTNPHQYF
CDR3 DNA: TGTGCCAGCAGCACCACCGGGACTAACCCGCATCAGTACTTC

clone size: few
CDR3 length: 14
J gene: TRBJ2-5
V gene: TRBV25-1
D gene: TRBD1
CDR3 protein: CASTSSGQGKTQYF
CDR3 DNA: TGTGCCAGCACCTCTTCGGGACAGGGGAAGACCCAGTACTTC

clone size: few
CDR3 length: 15
J gene: TRBJ2-7
V gene: TRBV7-2
D gene: TRBD2
CDR3 protein: CASSLLNGRPNEQYF
CDR3 DNA: TGTGCCAGCAGCTTACTGAACGGGAGGCCCAACGAGCAGTACTTC

clone size: few
CDR3 length: 18
J gene: TRBJ2-7
V gene: TRBV5-1
D gene: NA
CDR3 protein: CASTAVGRTNPLTYEQYF
CDR3 DNA: TGCGCCAGCACCGCTGTTGGAAGGACAAACCCTCTTACCTACGAGCAGTACTTC

clone size: few
CDR3 length: 15
J gene: TRBJ2-3
V gene: TRBV7-3
D gene: TRBD2
CDR3 protein: CASSRSGTSGETQYF
CDR3 DNA: TGTGCCAGCAGCCGTTCCGGGACTAGCGGAGAGACGCAGTATTTT